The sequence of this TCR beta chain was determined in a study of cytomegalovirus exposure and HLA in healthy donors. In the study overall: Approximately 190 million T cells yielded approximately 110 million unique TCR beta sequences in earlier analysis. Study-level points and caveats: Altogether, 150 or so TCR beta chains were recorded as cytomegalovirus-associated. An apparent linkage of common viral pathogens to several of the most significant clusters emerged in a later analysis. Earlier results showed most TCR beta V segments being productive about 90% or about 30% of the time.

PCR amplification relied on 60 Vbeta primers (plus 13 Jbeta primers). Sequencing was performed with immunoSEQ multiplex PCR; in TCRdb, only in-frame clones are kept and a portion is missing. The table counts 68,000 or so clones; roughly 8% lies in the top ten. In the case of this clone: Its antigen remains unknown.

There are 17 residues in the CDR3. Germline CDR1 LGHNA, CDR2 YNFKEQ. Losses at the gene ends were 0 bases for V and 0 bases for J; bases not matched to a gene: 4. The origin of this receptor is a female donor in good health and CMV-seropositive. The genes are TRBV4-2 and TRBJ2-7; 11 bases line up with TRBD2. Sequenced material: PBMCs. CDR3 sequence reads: CASSQDGLAGGSYEQYF. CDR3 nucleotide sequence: TGTGCCAGCAGCCAAGATGGTCTAGCGGGGGGCTCCTACGAGCAGTACTTC.